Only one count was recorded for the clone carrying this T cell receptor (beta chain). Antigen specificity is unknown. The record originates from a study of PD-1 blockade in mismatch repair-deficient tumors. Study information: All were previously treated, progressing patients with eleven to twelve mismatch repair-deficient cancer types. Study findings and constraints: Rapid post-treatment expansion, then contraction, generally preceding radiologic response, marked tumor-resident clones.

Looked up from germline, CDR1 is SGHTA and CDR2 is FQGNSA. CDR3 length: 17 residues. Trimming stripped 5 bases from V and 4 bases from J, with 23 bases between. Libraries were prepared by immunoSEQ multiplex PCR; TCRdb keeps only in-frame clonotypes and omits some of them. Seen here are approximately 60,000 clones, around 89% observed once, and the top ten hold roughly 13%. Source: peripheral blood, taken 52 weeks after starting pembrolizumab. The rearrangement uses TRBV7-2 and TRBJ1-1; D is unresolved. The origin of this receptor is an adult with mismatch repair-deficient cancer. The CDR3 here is CASSRPIRGRATTEAFF. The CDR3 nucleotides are TGTGCCAGCAGCCGGCCCATTCGAGGACGGGCAACCACTGAAGCTTTCTTT.